This TCR beta chain comes out of a study of cytomegalovirus exposure and HLA in healthy donors. A multiplex PCR was run with 60 Vbeta primers and 13 Jbeta primers. Under the authors' procedure: About 10 million shared chains were among about 80 million unique TCR beta chains counted in a later analysis. TCRdb's table, derived via immunoSEQ multiplex PCR, lists solely in-frame clones and lacks some. V and J calls plus clone size are reproduced from that table; the DNA served to infer D and trimming. Listed are about 190,000 clones; roughly 0.98% falls within the top ten. Sequenced input: PBMCs. The TCR originated in a woman in her thirties in good health and CMV-seropositive.

The CDR3 reads CASIKEGDSGNTIYF. In nucleotides, the CDR3 is TGTGCCAGCATCAAGGAGGGGGACAGTGGAAACACCATATATTTT. The rearrangement uses TRBV27 and TRBJ1-3, with TRBD1 identical over 7 bases. Germline CDR1 is MNHEY and CDR2 is SMNVEV (reference sequence). V gave up 7 bases and J gave up 3 bases; unmatched junction bases: 9. The CDR3 has 15 residues.